The clone carrying this T cell receptor (beta chain) has at least ten counts. The V gene's germline CDR1 is SNHLY and CDR2 FYNNEI. With V trimmed by 4 bases and J by 2 bases, 3 bases remained unmatched. This CDR3 is built from 14 residues. TCRdb reanalysed the 5' RACE reads using MiXCR and keeps one entry per CDR3 protein. The table records about 27,000 distinct CDR3 sequences, 5% to 7% of them present only once. This entry is derived from a study of early T cells in non-severe SARS-CoV-2 infection. This clonotype originated in an adult who was a healthcare worker with PCR-confirmed SARS-CoV-2 infection or an uninfected control (not recorded which). The rearrangement joins TRBV2 to TRBJ2-7; 9 bases align to TRBD2. The material sequenced was whole blood. CDR3 region: CASSASGNPYEQYF. The CDR3 DNA sequence: TGTGCCAGCAGTGCTAGCGGGAATCCCTACGAGCAGTACTTC.